These T cell receptor beta chains were read from a single sample in a study of OX40 agonist ivuxolimab in advanced cancers. Profiled with immunoSEQ multiplex PCR; TCRdb holds only in-frame clones, not every one. Among some 17,000 clones listed, around four fifths were seen once. Source: CD4+ or CD8+ T cells sorted from blood, taken in a trial of the OX40 agonist ivuxolimab. These receptors were collected from an adult with an advanced solid tumor such as melanoma, head and neck, liver or kidney cancer. The CDR3 runs from the conserved cysteine through the conserved F or W. A D gene is named only where the DNA matches it firmly. Rows give clone size only sometimes, using once, few, many, or a class for an expanded clone.

J gene	V gene	D gene	clone size	CDR3 protein	CDR3 DNA
TRBJ2-2	TRBV2	.	.	CASTGGSRYAGELFF	TGTGCCAGCACCGGAGGGTCGAGATACGCCGGGGAGCTGTTTTTT
TRBJ1-2	TRBV28	.	.	CASSSLGGLISTQYGYTF	TGTGCCAGCAGTTCCCTCGGCGGCCTCATCTCCACTCAATACGGCTACACCTTC
TRBJ2-1	TRBV7-8	TRBD2	medium-sized	CASSVTSRVDEQFF	TGTGCCAGCAGCGTGACTAGCAGGGTCGATGAGCAGTTCTTC
TRBJ2-1	TRBV7-3	.	.	CASSLGGPGDYYNEQFF	TGTGCCAGCAGCTTAGGCGGCCCGGGAGATTACTACAATGAGCAGTTCTTC
TRBJ2-1	TRBV19	TRBD2	.	CASSIPGGVYNEQFF	TGTGCCAGTAGTATTCCGGGAGGCGTCTACAATGAGCAGTTCTTC
TRBJ2-7	TRBV13	TRBD2	.	CASSLVRDYPYEQYF	TGTGCCAGCAGCTTAGTCCGGGACTACCCCTACGAGCAGTACTTC
TRBJ2-3	TRBV7-9	TRBD2	.	CASRASLAEGGDTQYF	TGTGCCAGCAGAGCCTCACTAGCGGAAGGGGGAGATACGCAGTATTTT
TRBJ2-1	TRBV11-2	TRBD2	.	CASSWTSGIGGYEQFF	TGTGCCAGCAGCTGGACTAGCGGGATAGGAGGATATGAGCAGTTCTTC
TRBJ1-2	TRBV29-1	.	.	CSAVDPGRDGYTF	TGCAGCGCCGTTGACCCAGGGCGAGATGGCTACACCTTC
TRBJ2-7	TRBV7-9	.	.	CASSEVYSYEQYF	TGTGCCAGCAGCGAGGTCTACTCCTACGAGCAGTACTTC
TRBJ2-3	TRBV11-2	TRBD2	.	CASSLAGGAGDTQYF	TGTGCCAGCAGCTTAGCTGGCGGAGCGGGGGATACGCAGTATTTT
TRBJ2-1	TRBV27	.	.	CASSPEGPWDEQFF	TGTGCCAGCAGCCCTGAGGGGCCTTGGGATGAGCAGTTCTTC
TRBJ2-7	TRBV27	.	.	CASSPTTYYEQYF	TGTGCCAGCAGTCCTACAACCTACTACGAGCAGTACTTC
TRBJ2-7	TRBV19	.	.	CASSYRGSGTYEQYF	TGTGCCAGTAGTTACCGGGGTAGCGGAACCTACGAGCAGTACTTC
TRBJ2-5	TRBV18	TRBD2	.	CASSSGLASETQYF	TGTGCCAGCTCATCGGGACTAGCATCAGAGACCCAGTACTTC
TRBJ2-2	TRBV6-5	.	.	CASSFRDLATGELFF	TGTGCCAGCAGTTTCCGGGATTTAGCGACCGGGGAGCTGTTTTTT
TRBJ2-7	TRBV19	.	once	CASSIYSGYEQYF	TGTGCCAGTAGTATTTACAGCGGGTACGAGCAGTACTTC
TRBJ2-1	TRBV4-1	TRBD2	.	CASSLRLAFEQFF	TGCGCCAGCAGCCTAAGACTAGCTTTTGAGCAGTTCTTC
TRBJ2-7	TRBV7-8	.	few	CASAIQGAPYEQYF	TGTGCCAGTGCCATACAGGGTGCACCCTACGAGCAGTACTTC
TRBJ1-2	TRBV4-1	.	.	CASSPAPEDTATYGYTF	TGCGCCAGCAGCCCGGCCCCGGAGGACACGGCGACCTATGGCTACACCTTC
TRBJ2-3	TRBV4-1	.	.	CASSQLSARTQYF	TGCGCCAGCAGCCAGTTGAGCGCTAGAACGCAGTATTTT
TRBJ2-5	TRBV6-6	.	few	CASTQPGATETQYF	TGTGCCAGCACTCAACCGGGAGCTACTGAGACCCAGTACTTC
TRBJ2-3	TRBV7-6	.	.	CASSLFQGGVTDTQYF	TGTGCCAGCAGCTTATTCCAGGGCGGGGTCACAGATACGCAGTATTTT
TRBJ2-1	TRBV9	.	.	CASSVGAPAFGQFF	TGTGCCAGCAGCGTAGGGGCCCCTGCGTTTGGGCAGTTCTTC
TRBJ1-1	TRBV28	.	.	CASNLAGEVNTEAFF	TGTGCCAGCAATTTGGCAGGGGAGGTGAACACTGAAGCTTTCTTT
TRBJ2-7	TRBV10-3	.	few	CAISEFGGNSYEQYF	TGTGCCATCAGTGAGTTCGGCGGCAACTCCTACGAGCAGTACTTC
TRBJ2-7	TRBV4-2	.	.	CASSHRPWDEQYF	TGTGCCAGCAGCCATCGCCCCTGGGACGAGCAGTACTTC
TRBJ2-3	TRBV6-5	TRBD2	.	CASTPGTKFGDTQYF	TGTGCCAGCACCCCCGGGACTAAGTTCGGAGATACGCAGTATTTT
TRBJ2-1	TRBV27	TRBD1	.	CASSLKMQGARKEQFF	TGTGCCAGCAGTTTAAAAATGCAGGGGGCTAGAAAAGAGCAGTTCTTC
TRBJ2-2	TRBV30	.	.	CAWSVLDNGELFF	TGTGCCTGGAGTGTCTTGGACAACGGGGAGCTGTTTTTT
TRBJ2-7	TRBV7-9	TRBD1	.	CASSALDRTVGEQYF	TGTGCCAGCAGCGCCTTGGACAGGACCGTGGGAGAGCAGTACTTC
TRBJ2-7	TRBV5-1	TRBD1	few	CASSLGRAGTGVYEQYF	TGCGCCAGCAGCTTAGGGAGAGCCGGGACAGGGGTCTACGAGCAGTACTTC
TRBJ2-7	TRBV7-3	.	.	CASSLNGGTPYEQYF	TGTGCCAGCAGCTTAAACGGAGGGACCCCCTACGAGCAGTACTTC
TRBJ2-7	TRBV30	TRBD1	.	CAWSYWLGTGTEQYF	TGTGCCTGGAGTTATTGGCTTGGGACAGGGACCGAGCAGTACTTC
TRBJ2-1	TRBV7-6	TRBD2	.	CASSLVTSGRDEQFF	TGTGCCAGCAGCTTAGTGACTAGCGGGAGGGATGAGCAGTTCTTC
TRBJ2-1	TRBV28	.	.	CASSVPGTYNEQFF	TGTGCCAGCAGTGTCCCGGGGACCTACAATGAGCAGTTCTTC
TRBJ2-5	TRBV13	.	.	CASSPPGLALETQYF	TGTGCCAGCAGCCCCCCGGGACTGGCCCTAGAGACCCAGTACTTC
TRBJ2-1	TRBV7-9	TRBD2	.	CASSLRTSGSSYNEQFF	TGTGCCAGCAGCTTACGGACTAGCGGGAGCTCCTACAATGAGCAGTTCTTC
TRBJ2-5	TRBV7-9	.	.	CASSFPGPETQYF	TGTGCCAGCAGCTTCCCAGGGCCAGAGACCCAGTACTTC